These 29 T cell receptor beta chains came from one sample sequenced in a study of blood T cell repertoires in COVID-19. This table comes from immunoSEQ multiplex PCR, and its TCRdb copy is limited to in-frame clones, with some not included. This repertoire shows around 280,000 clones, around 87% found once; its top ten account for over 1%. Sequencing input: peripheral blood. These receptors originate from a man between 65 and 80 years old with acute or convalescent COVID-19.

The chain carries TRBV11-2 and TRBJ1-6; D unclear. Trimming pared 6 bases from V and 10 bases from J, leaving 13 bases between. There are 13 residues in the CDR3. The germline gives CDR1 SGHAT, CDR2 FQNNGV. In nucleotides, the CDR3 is TGTGCCAGCAGTTCTACAGCGGACTCACCCCTCCACTTT. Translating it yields CASSSTADSPLHF.

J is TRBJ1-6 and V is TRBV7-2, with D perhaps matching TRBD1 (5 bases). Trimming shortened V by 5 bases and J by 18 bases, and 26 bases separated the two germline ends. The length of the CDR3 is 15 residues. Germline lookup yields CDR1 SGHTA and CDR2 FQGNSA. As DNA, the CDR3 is TGTGCCAGCAGCACCGACAACCTAGACAGCCAAGGGCGCCACTTT. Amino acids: CASSTDNLDSQGRHF.

The CDR3 protein is CASSARTGGGEQYF. CDR3 coding DNA: TGTGCCAGCAGCGCCCGGACAGGGGGCGGCGAGCAGTACTTC. The rearrangement joins TRBV3-1 (or the pseudogene TRBV3-2) to TRBJ2-7, with 11 bases identical to TRBD1. Germline assignment: CDR1 LGHDT and CDR2 YNNKEL (reference sequence). This CDR3 comprises 14 residues. V shed 5 bases, J shed 6 bases, and the junction held 6 bases outside the gene matches.

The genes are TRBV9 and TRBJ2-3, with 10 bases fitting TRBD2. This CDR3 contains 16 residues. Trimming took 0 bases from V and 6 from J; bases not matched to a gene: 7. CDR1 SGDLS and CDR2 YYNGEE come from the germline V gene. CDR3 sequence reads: CASSVGDSGGWDTQYF. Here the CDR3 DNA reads TGTGCCAGCAGCGTAGGCGATAGCGGGGGGTGGGATACGCAGTATTTT.

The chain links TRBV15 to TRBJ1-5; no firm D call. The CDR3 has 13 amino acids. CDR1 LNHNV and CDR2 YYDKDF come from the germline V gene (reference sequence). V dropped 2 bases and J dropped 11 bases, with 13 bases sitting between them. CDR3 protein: CATSRSEFSAQHF. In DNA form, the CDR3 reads TGTGCCACCAGCAGATCCGAGTTTAGTGCCCAGCATTTT. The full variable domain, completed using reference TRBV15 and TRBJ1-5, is DAMVIQNPRYQVTQFGKPVTLSCSQTLNHNVMYWYQQKSSQAPKLLFHYYDKDFNNEADTPDNFQSRRPNTSFCFLDIRSPGLGDTAMYLCATSRSEFSAQHFGDGTRLSIL.

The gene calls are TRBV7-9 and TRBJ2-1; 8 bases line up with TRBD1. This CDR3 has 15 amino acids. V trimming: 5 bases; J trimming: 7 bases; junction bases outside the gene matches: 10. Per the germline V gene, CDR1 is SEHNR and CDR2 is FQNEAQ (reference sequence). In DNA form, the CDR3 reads TGTGCCAGCAGCCGGCAGGGGGCAAGGGGGAATGAGCAGTTCTTC. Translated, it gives CASSRQGARGNEQFF.

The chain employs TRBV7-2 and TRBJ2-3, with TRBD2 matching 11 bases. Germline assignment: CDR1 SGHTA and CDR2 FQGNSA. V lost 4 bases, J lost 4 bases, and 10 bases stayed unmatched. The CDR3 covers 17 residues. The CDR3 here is CASSSFRLAGSSDTQYF. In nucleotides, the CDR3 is TGTGCCAGCAGCTCGTTCCGACTAGCGGGAAGCTCAGATACGCAGTATTTT.

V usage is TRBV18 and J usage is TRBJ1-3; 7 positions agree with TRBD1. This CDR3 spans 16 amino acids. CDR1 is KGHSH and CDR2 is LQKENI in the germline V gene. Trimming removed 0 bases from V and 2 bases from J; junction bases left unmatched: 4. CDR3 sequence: CASSPPGQSAGNTIYF. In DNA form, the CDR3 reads TGTGCCAGCTCACCACCGGGACAGTCAGCTGGAAACACCATATATTTT.

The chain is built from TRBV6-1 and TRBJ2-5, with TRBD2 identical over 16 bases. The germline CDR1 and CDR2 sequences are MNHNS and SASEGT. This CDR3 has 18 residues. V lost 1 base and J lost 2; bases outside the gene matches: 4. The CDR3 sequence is CASSEVGTSGGGQETQYF. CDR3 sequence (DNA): TGTGCCAGCAGTGAAGTTGGGACTAGCGGGGGGGGGCAAGAGACCCAGTACTTC.

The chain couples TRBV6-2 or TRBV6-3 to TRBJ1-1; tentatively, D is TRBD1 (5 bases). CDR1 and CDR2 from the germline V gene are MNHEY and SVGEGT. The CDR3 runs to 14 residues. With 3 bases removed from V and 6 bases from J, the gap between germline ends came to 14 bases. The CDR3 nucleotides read TGTGCCAGCAGTTATGGTCCAGGGTTCGCTGAAGCTTTCTTT. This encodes CASSYGPGFAEAFF.

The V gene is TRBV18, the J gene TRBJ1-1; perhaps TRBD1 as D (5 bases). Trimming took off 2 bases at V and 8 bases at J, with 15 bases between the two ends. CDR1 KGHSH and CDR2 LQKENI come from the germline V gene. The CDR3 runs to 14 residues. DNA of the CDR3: TGTGCCAGCTCACCAAGGGGATCAAACGACGAAGCTTTCTTT. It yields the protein CASSPRGSNDEAFF.

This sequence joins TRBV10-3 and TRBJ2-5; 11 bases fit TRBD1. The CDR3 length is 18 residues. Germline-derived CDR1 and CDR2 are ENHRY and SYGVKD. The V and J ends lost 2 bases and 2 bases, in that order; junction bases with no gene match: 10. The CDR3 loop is CAISEGPGQGGTQETQYF. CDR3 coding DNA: TGTGCCATCAGTGAGGGGCCGGGACAGGGGGGTACACAAGAGACCCAGTACTTC.

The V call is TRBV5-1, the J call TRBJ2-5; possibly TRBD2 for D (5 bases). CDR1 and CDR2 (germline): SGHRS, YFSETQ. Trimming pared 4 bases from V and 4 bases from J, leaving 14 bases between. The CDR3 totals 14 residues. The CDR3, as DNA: TGCGCCAGCAGCCCGACTATTATGTCAGAGACCCAGTACTTC. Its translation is CASSPTIMSETQYF.

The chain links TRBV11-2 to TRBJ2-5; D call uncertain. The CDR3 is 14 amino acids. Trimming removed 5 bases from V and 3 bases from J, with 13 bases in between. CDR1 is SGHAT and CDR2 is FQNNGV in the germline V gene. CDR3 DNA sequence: TGTGCCAGCAGCCCGCCCCAGACTGAAGAGACCCAGTACTTC. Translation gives CASSPPQTEETQYF.

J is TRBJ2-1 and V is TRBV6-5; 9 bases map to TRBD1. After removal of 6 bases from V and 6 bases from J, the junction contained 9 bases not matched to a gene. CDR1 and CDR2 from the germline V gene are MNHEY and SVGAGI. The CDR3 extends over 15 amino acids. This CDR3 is CASREDRGRPNEQFF. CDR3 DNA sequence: TGTGCCAGCAGAGAGGACAGGGGTCGCCCCAATGAGCAGTTCTTC.

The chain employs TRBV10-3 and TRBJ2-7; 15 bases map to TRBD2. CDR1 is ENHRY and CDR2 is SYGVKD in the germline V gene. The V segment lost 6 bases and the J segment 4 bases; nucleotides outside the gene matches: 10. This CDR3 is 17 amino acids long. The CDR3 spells CAIRGTSGGPELYEQYF. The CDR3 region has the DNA TGTGCCATCAGGGGGACTAGCGGGGGGCCGGAATTGTACGAGCAGTACTTC.

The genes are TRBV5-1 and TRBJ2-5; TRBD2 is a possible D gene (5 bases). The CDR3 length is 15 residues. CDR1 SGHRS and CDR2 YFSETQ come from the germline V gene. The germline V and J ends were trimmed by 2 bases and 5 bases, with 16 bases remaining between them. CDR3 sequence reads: CASSFYRGVSETQYF. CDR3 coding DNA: TGCGCCAGCAGCTTCTACCGGGGAGTATCGGAGACCCAGTACTTC.

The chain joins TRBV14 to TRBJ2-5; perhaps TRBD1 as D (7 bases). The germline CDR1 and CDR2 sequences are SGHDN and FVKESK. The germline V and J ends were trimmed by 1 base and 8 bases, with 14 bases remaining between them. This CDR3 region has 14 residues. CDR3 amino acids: CASSQAPGGTTQYF. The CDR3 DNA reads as TGTGCCAGCAGCCAAGCCCCAGGGGGGACTACCCAGTACTTC.

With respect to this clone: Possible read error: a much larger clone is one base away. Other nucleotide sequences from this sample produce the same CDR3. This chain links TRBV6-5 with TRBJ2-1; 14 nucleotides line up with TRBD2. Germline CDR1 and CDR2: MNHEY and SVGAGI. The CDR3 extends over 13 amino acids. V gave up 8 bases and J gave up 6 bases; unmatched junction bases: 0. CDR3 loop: CASGLAGGNEQFF. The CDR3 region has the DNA TGTGCCAGCGGACTAGCGGGGGGCAATGAGCAGTTCTTC.

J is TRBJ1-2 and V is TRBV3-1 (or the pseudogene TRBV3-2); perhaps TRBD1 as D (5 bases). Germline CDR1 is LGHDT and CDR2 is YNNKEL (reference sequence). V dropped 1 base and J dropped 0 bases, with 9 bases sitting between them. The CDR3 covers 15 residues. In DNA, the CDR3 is TGTGCCAGCAGCCAAGCGGCGGGGGCTAACTATGGCTACACCTTC. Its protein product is CASSQAAGANYGYTF.

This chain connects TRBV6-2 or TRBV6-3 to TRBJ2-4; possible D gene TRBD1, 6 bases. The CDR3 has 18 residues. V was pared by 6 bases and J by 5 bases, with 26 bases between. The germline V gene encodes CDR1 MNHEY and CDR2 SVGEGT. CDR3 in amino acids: CASSPHATFRDTQNIQYF. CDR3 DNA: TGTGCCAGCAGCCCCCATGCCACCTTCCGGGACACCCAAAACATTCAGTACTTC.

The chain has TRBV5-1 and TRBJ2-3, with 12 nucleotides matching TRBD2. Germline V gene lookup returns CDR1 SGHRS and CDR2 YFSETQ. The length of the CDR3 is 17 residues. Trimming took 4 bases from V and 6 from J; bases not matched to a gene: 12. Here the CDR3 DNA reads TGCGCCAGCAGCGCGGGCCGGACTAGCGGGGCAGCGGATACGCAGTATTTT. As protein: CASSAGRTSGAADTQYF.

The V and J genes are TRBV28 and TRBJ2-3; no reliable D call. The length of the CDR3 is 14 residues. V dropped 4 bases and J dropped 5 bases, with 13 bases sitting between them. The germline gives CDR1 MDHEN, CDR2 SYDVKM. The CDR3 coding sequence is TGTGCCAGCAGTTCCCTCACCGCAGTAGATACGCAGTATTTT. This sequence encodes CASSSLTAVDTQYF.

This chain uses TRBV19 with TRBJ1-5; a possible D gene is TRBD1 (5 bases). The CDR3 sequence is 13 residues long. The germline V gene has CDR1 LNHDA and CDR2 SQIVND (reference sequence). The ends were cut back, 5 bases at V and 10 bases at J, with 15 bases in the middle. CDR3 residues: CASSVREGVPQHF. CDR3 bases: TGTGCCAGTAGTGTCAGGGAAGGTGTTCCCCAGCATTTT.

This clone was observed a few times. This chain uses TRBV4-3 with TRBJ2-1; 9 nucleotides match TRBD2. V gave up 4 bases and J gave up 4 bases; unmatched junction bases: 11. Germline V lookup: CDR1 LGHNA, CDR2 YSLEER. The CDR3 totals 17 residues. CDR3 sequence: CASSPRWPSGIYNEQFF. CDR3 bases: TGCGCCAGCAGCCCCAGGTGGCCTAGCGGGATATACAATGAGCAGTTCTTC.

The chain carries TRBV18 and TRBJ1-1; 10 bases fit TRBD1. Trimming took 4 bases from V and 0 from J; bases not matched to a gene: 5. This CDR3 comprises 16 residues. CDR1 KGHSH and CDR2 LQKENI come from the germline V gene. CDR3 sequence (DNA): TGTGCCAGCTCACGTTGGGACAGGGGATTGAACACTGAAGCTTTCTTT. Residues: CASSRWDRGLNTEAFF.

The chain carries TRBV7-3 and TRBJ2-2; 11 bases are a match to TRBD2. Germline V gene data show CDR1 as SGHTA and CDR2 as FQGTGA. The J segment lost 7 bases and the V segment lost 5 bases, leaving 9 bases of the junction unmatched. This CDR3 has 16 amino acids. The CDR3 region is CASSPGASGGNGELFF. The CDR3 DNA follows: TGTGCCAGCAGCCCCGGGGCTAGCGGGGGGAACGGGGAGCTGTTTTTT.

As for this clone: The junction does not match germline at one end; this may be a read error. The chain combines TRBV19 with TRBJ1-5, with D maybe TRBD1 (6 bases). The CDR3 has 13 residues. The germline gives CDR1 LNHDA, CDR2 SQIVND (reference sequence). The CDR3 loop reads CASSTGLWQPQHF. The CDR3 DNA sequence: TGTGCCAGCAGTACAGGGTTATGGCAGCCCCAGCATTTT.

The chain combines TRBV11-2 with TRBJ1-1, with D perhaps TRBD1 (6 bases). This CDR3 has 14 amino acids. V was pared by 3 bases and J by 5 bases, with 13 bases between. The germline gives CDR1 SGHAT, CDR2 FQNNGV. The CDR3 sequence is CASSLDSFGTEAFF. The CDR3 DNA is TGTGCCAGCAGCTTGGACAGCTTTGGTACTGAAGCTTTCTTT.